The 24 T cell receptor beta chains below were found in one sample sequenced in a study of blood T cell repertoires in COVID-19. Measured with immunoSEQ multiplex PCR; TCRdb has only the in-frame clones, and not every one. The sample yields about 40,000 clones, roughly 80% seen once. Sequencing was performed on peripheral blood. Receptors were obtained from a man older than 75 with active or convalescent COVID-19.

The rearrangement links TRBV19 to TRBJ1-2; 7 bases line up with TRBD1. CDR1 and CDR2 (germline): LNHDA, SQIVND (reference sequence). This CDR3 region has 16 residues. V gave up 6 bases and J gave up 4 bases; unmatched junction bases: 14. CDR3 in amino acids: CASRPSLRDSLYGYTF. CDR3 bases: TGTGCCAGTAGACCCTCCCTGCGGGACAGCCTCTATGGCTACACCTTC.

This clone occurred a few times. V is TRBV7-3 and J is TRBJ1-2; TRBD1 matches at 8 bases. V shed 3 bases, J shed 3 bases, and the junction held 6 bases outside the gene matches. CDR1 is SGHTA and CDR2 is FQGTGA in the germline V gene. This CDR3 is 15 amino acids long. For the CDR3, the DNA is TGTGCCAGCAGCTTGGGGACAGGTCTCGACTATGGCTACACCTTC. Translation: CASSLGTGLDYGYTF.

This sequence joins TRBV7-3 and TRBJ2-3, with 8 bases matching TRBD2. This CDR3 region has 15 residues. Germline-derived CDR1 and CDR2 are SGHTA and FQGTGA. The trim removed 5 bases at V and 4 bases at J, leaving 8 bases unmatched. The CDR3 protein is CASSPGLGRADTQYF. Here the CDR3 DNA reads TGTGCCAGCAGCCCGGGACTAGGGCGTGCAGATACGCAGTATTTT. Supplemented by reference TRBV7-3 and TRBJ2-3, the full variable domain reads GAGVSQTPSNKVTEKGKYVELRCDPISGHTALYWYRQSLGQGPEFLIYFQGTGAADDSGLPNDRFFAVRPEGSVSTLKIQRTERGDSAVYLCASSPGLGRADTQYFGPGTRLTVL.

The rearrangement joins TRBV28 to TRBJ2-3; D call uncertain. V lost 3 bases and J lost 2, with 15 bases in between. The germline CDR1 and CDR2 sequences are MDHEN and SYDVKM. The CDR3 has 16 amino acids. In nucleotides, the CDR3 is TGTGCCAGCAGTTTCCAACTCCTGTCATACACAGATACGCAGTATTTT. It yields the protein CASSFQLLSYTDTQYF.

The V call is TRBV27, the J call TRBJ2-1; a possible D gene is TRBD1 (5 bases). CDR1 is MNHEY and CDR2 is SMNVEV in the germline V gene (reference sequence). V gave up 0 bases and J gave up 8 bases, with 14 bases separating them. The CDR3 is 15 residues long. CDR3 sequence: CASSLSQGWYDEQFF. The CDR3 DNA reads as TGTGCCAGCAGTTTATCCCAGGGTTGGTACGATGAGCAGTTCTTC.

The genes are TRBV5-5 and TRBJ1-2; 10 nucleotides line up with TRBD1. Germline CDR1 reads SGHKS; CDR2 reads YYEKEE (reference sequence). This CDR3 region has 13 residues. After removal of 0 bases from V and 8 bases from J, the junction contained 1 base not matched to a gene. The CDR3 DNA follows: TGTGCCAGCAGCTTGGGGGACAGGGGAGGCTACACCTTC. Residues: CASSLGDRGGYTF.

This clone was seen more than once but under ten times. The chain employs TRBV3-1 (or the pseudogene TRBV3-2) and TRBJ1-1; TRBD1 is a possible D gene (5 bases). Germline lookup yields CDR1 LGHDT and CDR2 YNNKEL (reference sequence). This CDR3 contains 14 residues. Trimming took 2 bases from V and 4 from J, leaving 11 bases between them. CDR3 sequence (DNA): TGTGCCAGCAGCCAACGAGACAGAGGCACTGAAGCTTTCTTT. Amino acids: CASSQRDRGTEAFF.

This clone was counted once. This chain uses TRBV2 with TRBJ1-2; perhaps TRBD1 as D (6 bases). Germline V gene data show CDR1 as SNHLY and CDR2 as FYNNEI. Trimming shortened V by 6 bases and J by 4 bases, and 15 bases separated the two germline ends. This CDR3 has 14 amino acids. CDR3 DNA: TGTGCCAGCAGGAGCGTCGTAGGGGGCTATGGCTACACCTTC. Translating gives CASRSVVGGYGYTF. Full variable domain (missing parts from reference TRBV2 and TRBJ1-2): EPEVTQTPSHQVTQMGQEVILRCVPISNHLYFYWYRQILGQKVEFLVSFYNNEISEKSEIFDDQFSVERPDGSNFTLKIRSTKLEDSAMYFCASRSVVGGYGYTFGSGTRLTVV.

The chain carries TRBV5-1 and TRBJ2-3; 9 bases match TRBD1. The CDR3 totals 14 residues. CDR1 is SGHRS, CDR2 YFSETQ, per germline. J lost 5 bases, V lost 5 bases, and 6 bases had no gene match. As DNA, the CDR3 is TGCGCCAGCAGTAGGACAGGGGTGGAAGATACGCAGTATTTT. Protein sequence: CASSRTGVEDTQYF.

The rearrangement uses TRBV5-1 and TRBJ2-5, with 10 bases matching TRBD2. Germline loops: CDR1 SGHRS, CDR2 YFSETQ. The V segment lost 0 bases and the J segment 4 bases; nucleotides outside the gene matches: 3. There are 15 residues in the CDR3. The CDR3 loop reads CASSLGTSGPETQYF. DNA of the CDR3: TGCGCCAGCAGCTTGGGGACTAGCGGACCAGAGACCCAGTACTTC.

J is TRBJ1-5 and V is TRBV28; D is undetermined. There are 13 residues in the CDR3. Trimming shortened V by 4 bases and J by 2 bases, and 6 bases separated the two germline ends. CDR1 and CDR2 (germline): MDHEN, SYDVKM. CDR3 sequence (DNA): TGTGCCAGCAGTTATCCGGGCAATCAGCCCCAGCATTTT. It specifies CASSYPGNQPQHF. The full variable domain, its missing parts supplied by reference TRBV28 and TRBJ1-5, is DVKVTQSSRYLVKRTGEKVFLECVQDMDHENMFWYRQDPGLGLRLIYFSYDVKMKEKGDIPEGYSVSREKKERFSLILESASTNQTSMYLCASSYPGNQPQHFGDGTRLSIL.

The chain employs TRBV24-1 and TRBJ2-2; TRBD2 matches 10 bases. Trimming removed 3 bases from V and 6 bases from J; junction bases left unmatched: 9. CDR1 is KGHDR and CDR2 is SFDVKD in the germline V gene. The CDR3 runs 17 residues. CDR3 protein: CATSDVGNSGRSGELFF. CDR3 in DNA: TGTGCCACCAGTGATGTGGGAAATAGCGGGAGGTCCGGGGAGCTGTTTTTT.

V is TRBV11-3 and J is TRBJ2-7; a weak D match, TRBD1 (6 bases). The germline V and J ends were trimmed by 2 bases and 3 bases, with 11 bases remaining between them. The CDR3 spans 14 residues. The germline gives CDR1 SGHNT, CDR2 YENEEA. The CDR3 loop is CASSLYGGHYEQYF. The CDR3 DNA reads as TGTGCCAGCAGCTTATATGGGGGACACTACGAGCAGTACTTC.

This clone has just one count. This chain connects TRBV3-1 (or the pseudogene TRBV3-2) to TRBJ1-1, with D maybe TRBD1 (6 bases). Per germline, CDR1 LGHDT and CDR2 YNNKEL (reference sequence). Trimming removed 1 base from V and 5 bases from J, with 14 bases in between. This CDR3 contains 15 residues. CDR3 amino acids: CASSQADRRGTEAFF. The CDR3 DNA is TGTGCCAGCAGCCAAGCTGACAGGCGAGGTACTGAAGCTTTCTTT.

This chain joins TRBV7-2 and TRBJ2-5; 8 nucleotides align to TRBD2. V trimming: 5 bases; J trimming: 2 bases; junction bases outside the gene matches: 7. This CDR3 region has 15 residues. The V gene's germline CDR1 is SGHTA and CDR2 FQGNSA. In DNA form, the CDR3 reads TGTGCCAGCAGCAGAGATGGACTAGCACAAGAGACCCAGTACTTC. Translating gives CASSRDGLAQETQYF.

J is TRBJ1-1 and V is TRBV7-8; the D gene is possibly TRBD1 (5 bases). The CDR3 extends over 17 amino acids. V was shortened by 3 bases and J by 1 base, with 18 bases between the two germline ends. CDR1 and CDR2 from the germline V gene are SGHVS and FQNEAQ. CDR3 in amino acids: CASSFAGGAQRNTEAFF. The CDR3 region has the DNA TGTGCCAGCAGCTTTGCAGGAGGGGCTCAGAGGAACACTGAAGCTTTCTTT. The full variable domain, completed using reference TRBV7-8 and TRBJ1-1, is GAGVSQSPRYKVAKRGQDVALRCDPISGHVSLFWYQQALGQGPEFLTYFQNEAQLDKSGLPSDRFFAERPEGSVSTLKIQRTQQEDSAVYLCASSFAGGAQRNTEAFFGQGTRLTVV.

This chain links TRBV6-6 with TRBJ1-3; no reliable D call. CDR3 length: 17 residues. Germline V lookup: CDR1 MNHNY, CDR2 SVGAGI (reference sequence). V was pared by 8 bases and J by 0 bases, with 20 bases between. In DNA, the CDR3 is TGTGCCAGCCGTCCCAACCGACTGATGATCTCTGGAAACACCATATATTTT. Translation: CASRPNRLMISGNTIYF.

The rearrangement links TRBV23-1 to TRBJ1-6, with 11 bases identical to TRBD1. TRBV23-1 qualifies as an ORF whose function is uncertain. This CDR3 spans 18 amino acids. V was clipped by 0 bases and J by 7 bases; unmatched bases: 8. In DNA, the CDR3 is TGCGCCAGCAGTCAATCCTCGTCTGGGACAGGGGGAAATTCACCCCTCCACTTT. Protein product: CASSQSSSGTGGNSPLHF.

The rearrangement uses TRBV24-1 and TRBJ2-7, with TRBD2 as a possible D gene (6 bases). The CDR3 is 15 residues long. Deletions cut 3 bases from V and 2 bases from J, with 13 bases between. Germline-derived CDR1 and CDR2 are KGHDR and SFDVKD. The CDR3 DNA is TGTGCCACCAGTGATCCGCGACTAGTACCCTACGAGCAGTACTTC. Protein product: CATSDPRLVPYEQYF.

This clone was detected once. V gene TRBV30 combines with J gene TRBJ2-3; D is undetermined. Per the germline V gene, CDR1 is GTSNPN and CDR2 is SVGIG (reference sequence). Trimming stripped 0 bases from V and 2 bases from J, with 6 bases between. This CDR3 is built from 13 residues. The CDR3 DNA reads TGTGCCTGGAGTGTCTCTTACACAGATACGCAGTATTTT. Protein product: CAWSVSYTDTQYF.

The CDR3 loop is CASSLWTLQETQYF. CDR3 in DNA: TGTGCCAGCAGCTTATGGACTTTGCAAGAGACCCAGTACTTC. The J gene is TRBJ2-5, the V gene TRBV7-2, with a possible D match to TRBD2 (5 bases). This CDR3 region has 14 residues. Germline CDR1 reads SGHTA; CDR2 reads FQGNSA. The ends were cut back, 2 bases at V and 2 bases at J, with 9 bases in the middle.

The chain carries TRBV5-6 and TRBJ1-4; TRBD1 agrees at 8 bases. V shed 3 bases, J shed 7 bases, and the junction held 5 bases outside the gene matches. Per the germline V gene, CDR1 is SGHDT and CDR2 is YYEEEE. The CDR3 is 14 amino acids. CDR3 loop: CASSSDRGGEKLFF. CDR3 in DNA: TGTGCCAGCAGCTCTGACAGGGGTGGTGAAAAACTGTTTTTT.

This chain joins TRBV28 and TRBJ1-6, with D possibly being TRBD1 (6 bases). Between the trimmed V and J ends, which lost 4 bases and 4 bases, there was a span of 17 bases. The CDR3 runs to 17 residues. Germline lookup yields CDR1 MDHEN and CDR2 SYDVKM. The CDR3 is CASSSQHGQLYNSPLHF. DNA for the CDR3: TGTGCCAGCAGTTCGCAGCACGGACAGCTGTATAATTCACCCCTCCACTTT.

This clone occurred a few times. The rearrangement links TRBV29-1 to TRBJ1-1; the D gene is possibly TRBD1 (6 bases). CDR3 size: 13 residues. Looked up from germline, CDR1 is SQVTM and CDR2 is ANQGSEA. V was pared by 6 bases and J by 0 bases, with 11 bases between. The CDR3 is CSVRGPMNTEAFF. The CDR3 DNA sequence: TGCAGCGTCAGGGGACCTATGAACACTGAAGCTTTCTTT.